This T cell receptor beta chain was recorded in a study of identical twins. TCRdb ran MiXCR on the 5' RACE reads and lists one entry per CDR3 protein. There are about 340,000 distinct CDR3 sequences in the sample; roughly 12% occur only once, and just over 7% lies in the top ten. The sample holds a few counts of this clonotype. J gave up 1 base and V 0 bases, and 7 bases lay outside the gene matches. Per germline, CDR1 DFQATT and CDR2 SNEGSKA (reference sequence). This CDR3 spans 18 amino acids. The sample also formed part of further work on yellow fever vaccine responses in identical twins.

The chain recombines TRBV20-1 with TRBJ2-3; 13 bases are a match to TRBD2. Sequences were obtained from CD8+ T cells sorted from blood. The clonotype originates from a woman between 18 and 29 years old in good health. DNA for the CDR3: TGCAGTGCTAGAGATGCGACTAGCGGGGGGTACCGCACAGATACGCAGTATTTT. Residues: CSARDATSGGYRTDTQYF.